The 8 T cell receptor beta chains given below trace back to one sample, sequenced in a study of vaccination and CD4 T cells after COVID-19. Documented treatment: approximately 9-day PBMC culture with coronavirus spike peptide pools or control peptides (ViraFEST assay). Gathering of the CD4+ T cells, from the unexposed donor, took place before the COVID-19 pandemic (2011-2018). The Oncomine TCR Beta short-read assay was applied to DNA of cultured CD4+ T cells. Genomic DNA was extracted from cultured CD4+ T cells. TCRdb called the PCR reads again in MiXCR, with one record for every CDR3 protein. The sample lists over 7,500 distinct CDR3 sequences, roughly 45% occurring once. Their recognized antigens are unknown. Source material: CD4+ T cells from blood, cultured in vitro. The receptors were gathered from a human donor in good health.

The V gene is TRBV14, the J gene TRBJ2-1; TRBD2 is a possible D gene (5 bases). Germline V gene data show CDR1 as SGHDN and CDR2 as FVKESK. This CDR3 has 13 residues. Trimming shortened V by 5 bases and J by 6 bases, and 11 bases separated the two germline ends. The CDR3 here is CASSEGELNEQFF. DNA for the CDR3: TGTGCCAGCAGCGAGGGCGAACTCAATGAGCAGTTCTTC.

The rearrangement links TRBV27 to TRBJ1-2, with D perhaps matching TRBD1 (5 bases). The germline V and J ends were trimmed by 1 base and 12 bases, with 21 bases remaining between them. Germline CDR1 reads MNHEY; CDR2 reads SMNVEV (reference sequence). The CDR3 covers 15 residues. The chain's CDR3 is CASSLLARETMGHTF. The CDR3 DNA follows: TGTGCCAGCAGTTTATTAGCCAGGGAAACTATGGGCCACACCTTC.

The chain couples TRBV24-1 to TRBJ2-1; 8 bases agree with TRBD1. The CDR3 has 15 amino acids. Germline V CDR1 and CDR2: KGHDR, SFDVKD. Germline trimming cut 3 bases from V and 9 bases from J; bases unmatched to any gene: 9. The CDR3 region has the DNA TGTGCCACCAGTGATCTATCCTCAGGGGGCACTGAGCAGTTCTTC. Translating gives CATSDLSSGGTEQFF.

This clonotype was counted a single time. J is TRBJ2-7 and V is TRBV28; D not resolved. This CDR3 spans 15 amino acids. Trimming took 1 base from V and 0 from J, leaving 10 bases between them. Germline V gene data show CDR1 as MDHEN and CDR2 as SYDVKM. CDR3 sequence reads: CASSLFGGPSYEQYF. Here the CDR3 DNA reads TGTGCCAGCAGTTTATTTGGCGGCCCCTCCTACGAGCAGTACTTC.

The V and J genes are TRBV4-2 and TRBJ1-6; perhaps TRBD1 as D (5 bases). This CDR3 region has 16 residues. Germline values: CDR1 LGHNA, CDR2 YNFKEQ. The germline V and J ends were trimmed by 0 bases and 2 bases, with 8 bases remaining between them. CDR3 residues: CASSQDRVAYNSPLHF. CDR3 nucleotide sequence: TGTGCCAGCAGCCAAGACAGGGTCGCCTATAATTCACCCCTCCACTTT.

This clonotype was seen only a few times. V gene TRBV27 combines with J gene TRBJ2-7; 8 positions match TRBD2. The CDR3 is made up of 15 amino acids. V shed 9 bases, J shed 3 bases, and the junction held 13 bases outside the gene matches. The germline V gene has CDR1 MNHEY and CDR2 SMNVEV (reference sequence). CDR3 protein: CARIDPGLGDYEQYF. For the CDR3, the DNA is TGTGCCAGAATCGATCCGGGACTAGGGGACTACGAGCAGTACTTC.

This clonotype showed up just a few times. The chain combines TRBV6-5 with TRBJ2-1; D is possibly TRBD1 or TRBD2 (5 bases each). The CDR3 has 16 amino acids. Looked up from germline, CDR1 is MNHEY and CDR2 is SVGAGI. V gave up 2 bases and J gave up 4 bases, with 15 bases separating them. CDR3 sequence reads: CASSYLSLGAYNEQFF. The CDR3, as DNA: TGTGCCAGCAGTTACCTTAGCCTCGGGGCGTACAATGAGCAGTTCTTC.

Only a few counts were recorded for this clonotype. The rearrangement joins TRBV20-1 to TRBJ1-3, with TRBD1 as a possible D gene (5 bases). The CDR3 is 16 residues long. Trimming pared 0 bases from V and 5 bases from J, leaving 17 bases between. Germline CDR1 reads DFQATT; CDR2 reads SNEGSKA (reference sequence). CDR3 bases: TGCAGTGCTAGAGATTCCTGGGGACGGGGGAGAAACACCATATATTTT. Translation gives CSARDSWGRGRNTIYF.